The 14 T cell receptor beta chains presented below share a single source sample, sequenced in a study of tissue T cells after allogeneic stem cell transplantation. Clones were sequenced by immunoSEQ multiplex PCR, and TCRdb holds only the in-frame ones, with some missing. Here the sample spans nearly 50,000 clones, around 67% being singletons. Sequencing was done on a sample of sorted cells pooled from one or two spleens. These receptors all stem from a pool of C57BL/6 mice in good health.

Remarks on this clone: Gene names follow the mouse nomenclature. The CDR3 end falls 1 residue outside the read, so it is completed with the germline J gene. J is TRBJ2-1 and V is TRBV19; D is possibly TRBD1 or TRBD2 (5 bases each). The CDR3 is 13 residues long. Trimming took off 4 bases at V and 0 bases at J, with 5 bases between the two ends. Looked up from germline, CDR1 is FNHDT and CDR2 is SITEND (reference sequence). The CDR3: CASSGGNYAEQFF. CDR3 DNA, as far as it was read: TGTGCCAGCAGTGGGGGTAACTATGCTGAGCAGTTC.

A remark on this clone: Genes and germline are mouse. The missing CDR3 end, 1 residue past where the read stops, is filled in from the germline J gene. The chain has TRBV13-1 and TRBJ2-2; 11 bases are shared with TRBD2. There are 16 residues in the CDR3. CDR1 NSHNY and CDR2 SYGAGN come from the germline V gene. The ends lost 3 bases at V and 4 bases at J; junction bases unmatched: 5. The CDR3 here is CASSARTGGSTGQLYF. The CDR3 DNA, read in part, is TGTGCCAGCAGTGCTCGGACTGGGGGGAGCACCGGGCAGCTCTAC.

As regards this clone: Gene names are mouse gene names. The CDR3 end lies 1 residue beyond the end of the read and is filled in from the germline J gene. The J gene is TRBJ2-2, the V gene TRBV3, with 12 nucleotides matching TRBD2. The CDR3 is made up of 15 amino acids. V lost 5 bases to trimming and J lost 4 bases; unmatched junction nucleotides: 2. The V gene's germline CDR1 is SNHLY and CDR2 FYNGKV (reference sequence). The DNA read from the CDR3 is TGTGCCAGCAGCACGGACTGGGGGGGCACCGGGCAGCTCTAC. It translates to CASSTDWGGTGQLY. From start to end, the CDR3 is CASSTDWGGTGQLYF. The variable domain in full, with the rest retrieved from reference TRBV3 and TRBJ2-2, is GPKVLQIPSHQIIDMGQMVTLNCDPVSNHLYFYWYKQILGQQMEFLVNFYNGKVMEKSKLFKDQFSVERPDGSYFTLKIQPTALEDSAVYFCASSTDWGGTGQLYFGEGSKLTVL.

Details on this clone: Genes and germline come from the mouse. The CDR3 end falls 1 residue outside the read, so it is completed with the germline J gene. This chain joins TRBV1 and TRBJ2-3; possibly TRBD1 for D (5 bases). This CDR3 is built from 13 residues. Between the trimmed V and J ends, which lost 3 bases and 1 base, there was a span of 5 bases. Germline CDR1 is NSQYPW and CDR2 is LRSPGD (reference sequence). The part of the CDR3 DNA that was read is TGCACCTGCAGTGCCAGGGGTGCAGAAACGCTGTAT. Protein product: CTCSARGAETLY. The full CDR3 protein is CTCSARGAETLYF.

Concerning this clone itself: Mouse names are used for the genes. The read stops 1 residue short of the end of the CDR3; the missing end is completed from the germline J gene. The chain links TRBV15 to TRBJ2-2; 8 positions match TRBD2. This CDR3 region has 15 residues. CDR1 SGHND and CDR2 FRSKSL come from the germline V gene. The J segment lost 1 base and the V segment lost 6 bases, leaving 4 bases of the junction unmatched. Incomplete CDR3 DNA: TGTGCCAGCAGAGACTGGGGAAGAAACACCGGGCAGCTCTAC. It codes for CASRDWGRNTGQLY. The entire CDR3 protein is CASRDWGRNTGQLYF. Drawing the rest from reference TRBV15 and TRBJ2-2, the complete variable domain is DAGVTQTPRHEVAEKGQTIILKCEPVSGHNDLFWYRQTKIQGLELLSYFRSKSLMEDGGAFKDRFKAEMLNSSFSTLKIQPTEPKDSAVYLCASRDWGRNTGQLYFGEGSKLTVL.

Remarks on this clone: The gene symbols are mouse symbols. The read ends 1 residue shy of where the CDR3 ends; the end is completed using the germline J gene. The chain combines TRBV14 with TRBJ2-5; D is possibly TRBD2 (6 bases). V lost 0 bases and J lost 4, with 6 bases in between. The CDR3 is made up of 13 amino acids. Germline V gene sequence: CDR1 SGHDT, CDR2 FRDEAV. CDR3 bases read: TGTGCCAGCAGTTTCTGGGGGGAAGACACCCAGTAC. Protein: CASSFWGEDTQY. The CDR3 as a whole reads CASSFWGEDTQYF.

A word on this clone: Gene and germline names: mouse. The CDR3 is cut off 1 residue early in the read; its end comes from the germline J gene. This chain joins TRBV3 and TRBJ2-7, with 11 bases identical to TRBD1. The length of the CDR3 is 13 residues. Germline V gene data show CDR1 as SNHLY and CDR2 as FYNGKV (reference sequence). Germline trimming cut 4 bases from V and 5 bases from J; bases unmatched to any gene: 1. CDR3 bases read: TGTGCCAGCAGCTCGGACAGGGGGCATGAACAGTAC. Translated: CASSSDRGHEQY. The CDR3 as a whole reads CASSSDRGHEQYF.

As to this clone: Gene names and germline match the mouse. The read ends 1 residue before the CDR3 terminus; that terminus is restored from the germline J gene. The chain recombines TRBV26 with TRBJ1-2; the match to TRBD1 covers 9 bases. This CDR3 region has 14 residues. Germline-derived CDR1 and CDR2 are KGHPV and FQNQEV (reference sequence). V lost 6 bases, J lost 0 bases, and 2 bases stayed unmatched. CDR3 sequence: CASSRQGANSDYTF. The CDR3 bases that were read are TGTGCCAGCAGCCGACAGGGGGCAAACTCCGACTACACC.

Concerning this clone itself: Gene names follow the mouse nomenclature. The CDR3 bases that were read are TGCACCTGCAGTGCCCCCACAGAAGTCTTC. It yields the protein CTCSAPTEVF. The whole CDR3 sequence reads CTCSAPTEVFF. This rearrangement joins TRBV1 to TRBJ1-1; no clear D gene. The observed sequence ends 1 residue before the CDR3 terminus, with the missing tail filled in from the germline J gene. Germline values: CDR1 NSQYPW, CDR2 LRSPGD (reference sequence). The CDR3 has 11 residues. V shed 3 bases and J shed 4 bases, with 3 bases lying between them.

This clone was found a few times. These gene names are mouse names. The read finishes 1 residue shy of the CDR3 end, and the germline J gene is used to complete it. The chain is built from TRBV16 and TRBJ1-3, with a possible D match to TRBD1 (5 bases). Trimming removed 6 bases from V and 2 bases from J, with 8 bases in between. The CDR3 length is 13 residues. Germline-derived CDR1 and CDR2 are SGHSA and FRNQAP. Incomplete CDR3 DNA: TGTGCAAGCAGGGGAGGGGCTGGAAATACGCTCTAT. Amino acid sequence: CASRGGAGNTLY. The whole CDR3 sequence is CASRGGAGNTLYF.

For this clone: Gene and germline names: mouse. CDR3 amino acids: CASSLEAASGNTLYF. CDR3 DNA, as far as it was read: TGTGCCAGCAGTCTGGAGGCAGCTTCTGGAAATACGCTCTAT. This sequence joins TRBV26 and TRBJ1-3; no reliable D call. The CDR3 end falls 1 residue outside the read, so it is completed with the germline J gene. Looked up from germline, CDR1 is KGHPV and CDR2 is FQNQEV (reference sequence). Deletions cut 2 bases from V and 0 bases from J, with 8 bases between. This CDR3 is built from 15 residues.

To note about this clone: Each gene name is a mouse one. CDR3 DNA, as far as it was read: TGTGCCAGCAGCCAACTGACAGGGGCAAACACAGAAGTCTTC. Encoded protein: CASSQLTGANTEVF. The complete CDR3 protein is CASSQLTGANTEVFF. V is TRBV2 and J is TRBJ1-1; TRBD1 aligns across 8 bases. Sequencing ends 1 residue short of the CDR3 end; the germline J gene provides the rest. CDR3 length: 15 amino acids. Looked up from germline, CDR1 is LGHNA and CDR2 is YSYQKL. Unmatched junction bases numbered 2, after V lost 2 bases and J lost 0 bases.

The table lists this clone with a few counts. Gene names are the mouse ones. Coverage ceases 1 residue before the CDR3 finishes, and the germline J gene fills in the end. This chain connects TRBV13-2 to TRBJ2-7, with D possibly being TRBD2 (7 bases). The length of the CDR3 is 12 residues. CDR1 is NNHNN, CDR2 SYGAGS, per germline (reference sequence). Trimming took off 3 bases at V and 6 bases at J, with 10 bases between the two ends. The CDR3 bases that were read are TGTGCCAGCGGTGGGGGGGCACTTGAACAGTAC. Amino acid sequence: CASGGGALEQY. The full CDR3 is CASGGGALEQYF.

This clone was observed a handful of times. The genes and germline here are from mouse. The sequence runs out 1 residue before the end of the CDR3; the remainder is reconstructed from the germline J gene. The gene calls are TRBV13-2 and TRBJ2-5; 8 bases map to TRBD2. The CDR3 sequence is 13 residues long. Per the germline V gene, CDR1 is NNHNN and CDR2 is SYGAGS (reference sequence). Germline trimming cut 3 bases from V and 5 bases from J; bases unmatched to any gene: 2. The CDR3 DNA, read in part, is TGTGCCAGCGGTGTCTGGGGGGCAGACACCCAGTAC. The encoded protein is CASGVWGADTQY. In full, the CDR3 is CASGVWGADTQYF.